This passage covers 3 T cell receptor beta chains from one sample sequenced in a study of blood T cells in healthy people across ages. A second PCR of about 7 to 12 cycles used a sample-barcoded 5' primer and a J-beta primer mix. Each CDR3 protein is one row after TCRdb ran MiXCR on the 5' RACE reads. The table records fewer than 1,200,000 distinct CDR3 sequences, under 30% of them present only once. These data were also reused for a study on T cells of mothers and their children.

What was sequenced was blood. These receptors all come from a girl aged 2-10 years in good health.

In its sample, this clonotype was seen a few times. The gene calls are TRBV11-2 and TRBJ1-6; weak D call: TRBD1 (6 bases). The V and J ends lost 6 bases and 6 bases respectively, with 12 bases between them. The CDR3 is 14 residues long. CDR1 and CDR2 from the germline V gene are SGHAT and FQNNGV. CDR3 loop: CASRQTGPNSPLHF. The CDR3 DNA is TGTGCCAGCAGACAAACAGGGCCTAATTCACCCCTCCACTTT. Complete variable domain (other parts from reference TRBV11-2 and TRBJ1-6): EAGVAQSPRYKIIEKRQSVAFWCNPISGHATLYWYQQILGQGPKLLIQFQNNGVVDDSQLPKDRFSAERLKGVDSTLKIQPAKLEDSAVYLCASRQTGPNSPLHFGNGTRLTVT.

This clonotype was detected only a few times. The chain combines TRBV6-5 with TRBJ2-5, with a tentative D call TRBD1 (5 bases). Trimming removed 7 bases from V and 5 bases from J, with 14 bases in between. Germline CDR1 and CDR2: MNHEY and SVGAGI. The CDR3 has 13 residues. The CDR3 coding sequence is TGTGCCAGCAAAAAGACAGTATCTGAGACCCAGTACTTC. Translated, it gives CASKKTVSETQYF.

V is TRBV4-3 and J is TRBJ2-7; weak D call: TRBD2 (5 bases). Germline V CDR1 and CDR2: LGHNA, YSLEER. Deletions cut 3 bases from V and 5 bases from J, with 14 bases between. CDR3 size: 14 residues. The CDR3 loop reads CASSHGGWLNEQYF. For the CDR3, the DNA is TGCGCCAGCAGCCACGGCGGGTGGCTGAACGAGCAGTACTTC.